This T cell receptor (beta chain) was recorded in a study of early T cells in non-severe SARS-CoV-2 infection. CDR1 is SQVTM and CDR2 is ANQGSEA in the germline V gene. The CDR3 is 12 residues long. V was shortened by 3 bases and J by 1 base, with 6 bases between the two germline ends. Researchers attached unique molecular identifiers to individual cDNA molecules. TCRdb reprocessed the 5' RACE reads via MiXCR and lists one record per CDR3 protein. This sample yields about 110,000 distinct CDR3 sequences, of which over 9.5% are seen a single time; less than 4.5% belongs to the top ten. This clonotype was found a few times.

The rearrangement uses TRBV29-1 and TRBJ1-2; D is perhaps TRBD1 (6 bases). The sample was whole blood, taken at baseline. The receptor comes from an adult who was a healthcare worker with PCR-confirmed SARS-CoV-2 infection or an uninfected control (not recorded which). CDR3 amino acids: CSVDRGNYGYTF. In DNA form, the CDR3 reads TGCAGCGTTGACAGGGGTAACTATGGCTACACCTTC.